What follows are 4 T cell receptor beta chains derived from one specimen sequenced in a study of cytomegalovirus exposure and HLA in healthy donors. The PCR ran on 60 Vbeta and 13 Jbeta primers. Profiling relied on immunoSEQ multiplex PCR, and the TCRdb table lists in-frame clones only, not all of them. The sample records 120,000 or so clones, approximately 82% being singletons. The source material was PBMCs. The receptors here all came from a man aged 30 to 45 in good health and CMV-seropositive.

The CDR3 sequence is CASIPQGADFNTGELFF. The CDR3 nucleotides are TGTGCCAGCATTCCACAGGGGGCGGACTTCAACACCGGGGAGCTGTTTTTT. The chain employs TRBV7-2 and TRBJ2-2; the match to TRBD1 covers 9 bases. The CDR3 runs 17 residues. After removal of 7 bases from V and 2 bases from J, the junction contained 11 bases not matched to a gene. CDR1 is SGHTA and CDR2 is FQGNSA in the germline V gene.

The chain combines TRBV28 with TRBJ1-4; D remains ambiguous. The CDR3 loop spans 15 amino acids. Germline-derived CDR1 and CDR2 are MDHEN and SYDVKM. V was pared by 5 bases and J by 7 bases, with 17 bases between. CDR3 DNA sequence: TGTGCCAGCAGTCCCACGACAATGGCCAGTGAAAAACTGTTTTTT. It specifies CASSPTTMASEKLFF.

This clone showed up just a few times. V and J are TRBV5-1 and TRBJ2-1; a possible D gene is TRBD2 (5 bases). Looked up from germline, CDR1 is SGHRS and CDR2 is YFSETQ. Trimming took 1 base from V and 8 from J, leaving 7 bases between them. The CDR3 spans 12 residues. The CDR3 reads CASSLRGYEQFF. The CDR3 nucleotides read TGCGCCAGCAGCTTGCGGGGTTATGAGCAGTTCTTC.

The CDR3 DNA follows: TGTGCCAGCAGGCCGGGACAGAATTCACCCCTCCACTTT. Its translation is CASRPGQNSPLHF. The genes are TRBV2 and TRBJ1-6; 7 nucleotides agree with TRBD1. Per germline, CDR1 SNHLY and CDR2 FYNNEI. The CDR3 contains 13 residues. Trimming at V came to 6 bases and at J to 7 bases, leaving 3 bases not matched to a gene.